This T cell receptor beta chain was documented in a study of T cell responses to AZD1222 COVID-19 vaccine. Overall study results and limits: Spike-specific TCR depth and breadth grew after two AZD1222 doses.

Sequenced by immunoSEQ multiplex PCR; TCRdb stores in-frame clones only, minus some. In the table there are more than 140,000 clones, 89% of which are singletons. As for this clone: Its antigen remains unknown.

Material: peripheral blood, obtained on day 0 of AZD1222 vaccination. The clonotype originates from an adult in good health.

Written as DNA, the CDR3 is TGTGCCAGCAGCTTATTATCAGGGGCAGGCGAGCAGTACTTC. Translation gives CASSLLSGAGEQYF. The V call is TRBV7-2, the J call TRBJ2-7; D perhaps matches TRBD1 (6 bases). The V end lost 2 bases, the J end lost 6 bases, and 14 bases lay between the germline ends. The CDR3 has 14 residues. Per the germline V gene, CDR1 is SGHTA and CDR2 is FQGNSA.